This T cell receptor beta chain emerged from a study of T cell clonality in common variable immunodeficiency. CDR1 and CDR2 from the germline V gene are KGHSH and LQKENI. Trimming removed 2 bases at V and 2 bases at J, with 10 bases between. The CDR3 totals 14 residues. TCRdb's copy holds only in-frame clones and misses some; the assay was immunoSEQ multiplex PCR. This table holds about 35,000 clones with no singletons; the top ten claim approximately 8.8%. This clone was counted at least ten times. The read gets to within 3 residues of the CDR3 end, and the germline J gene fills in the rest. The source of this sequence is a person aged 18 to 70 in good health. The material sequenced was peripheral blood mononuclear cells. V gene TRBV18 combines with J gene TRBJ2-7; D unclear. The CDR3: CASSPSQETYEQYF. Incomplete CDR3 DNA: TGTGCCAGCTCACCATCCCAGGAAACCTACGAG. Full variable domain (rest looked up from reference TRBV18 and TRBJ2-7): NAGVMQNPRHLVRRRGQEARLRCSPMKGHSHVYWYRQLPEEGLKFMVYLQKENIIDESGMPKERFSAEFPKEGPSILRIQQVVRGDSAAYFCASSPSQETYEQYFGPGTRLTVT.